This T cell receptor beta chain was captured in a study of T-cell reconstitution after alpha-beta-depleted transplantation in children. Study-wide results and limits: It was newly produced T cells that mostly accounted for T-cell counts and diversity one year after transplant. Reportedly, roughly two months post-transplant, alpha-beta T cells arose from several hundred expanded graft clones. Surviving recipient T cells and thymic progenitors underlay high day-60 TCRbeta diversity in some patients.

Of note for this clonotype: Antigen: not known.

There are 15 residues in the CDR3. Losses at the gene ends were 3 bases for V and 2 bases for J; bases not matched to a gene: 10. Germline values: CDR1 DFQATT, CDR2 SNEGSKA (reference sequence). Unique molecular identifiers were incorporated when the TCRbeta library was constructed. TCRdb reanalysed the PCR reads using MiXCR and keeps one entry per CDR3 protein. The repertoire consists of 200,000 to 250,000 distinct CDR3 sequences, with 8.4% occurring once and the leading ten covering 35% to 45%. This specimen consisted of PBMCs, mostly from graft donor cells, obtained 360 days after TCRalphabeta/CD19-depleted stem cell transplant. The chain recombines TRBV20-1 with TRBJ2-7; 7 nucleotides align to TRBD2. The source of this sequence is a male patient aged 2 to 10 who had a stem cell transplant for acute myeloid leukemia, so the T cells may come from the graft donor. CDR3 DNA sequence: TGCAGTGCTAGCGGTTCCCAGCGGGGCACCTACGAGCAGTACTTC. Protein sequence: CSASGSQRGTYEQYF.